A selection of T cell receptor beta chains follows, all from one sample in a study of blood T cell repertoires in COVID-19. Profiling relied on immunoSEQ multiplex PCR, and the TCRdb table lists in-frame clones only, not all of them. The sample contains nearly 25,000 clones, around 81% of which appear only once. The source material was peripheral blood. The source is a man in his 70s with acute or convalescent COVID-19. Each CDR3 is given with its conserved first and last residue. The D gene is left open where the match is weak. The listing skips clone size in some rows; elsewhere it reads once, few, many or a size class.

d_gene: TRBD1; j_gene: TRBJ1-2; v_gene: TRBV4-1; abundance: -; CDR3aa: CASSQDSGTGIYTF; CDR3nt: TGCGCCAGCAGCCAAGATTCCGGGACAGGGATCTACACCTTC
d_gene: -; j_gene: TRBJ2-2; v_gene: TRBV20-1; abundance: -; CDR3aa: CSASTGANTGELFF; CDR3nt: TGCAGTGCTAGTACGGGGGCGAACACCGGGGAGCTGTTTTTT
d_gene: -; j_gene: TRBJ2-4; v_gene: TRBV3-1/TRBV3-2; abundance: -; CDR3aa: CASSQGGASNIQYF; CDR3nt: TGTGCCAGCAGCCAAGGCGGGGCTTCGAACATTCAGTACTTC
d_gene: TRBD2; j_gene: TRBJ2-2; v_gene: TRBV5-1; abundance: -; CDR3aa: CASSLGLAGGGHRELFF; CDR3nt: TGCGCCAGCAGCTTGGGACTAGCGGGAGGCGGGCACCGGGAGCTGTTTTTT
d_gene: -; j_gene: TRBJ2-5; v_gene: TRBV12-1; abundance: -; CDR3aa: CASITRLAGVQETQYF; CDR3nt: TGTGCCAGCATCACCCGCCTAGCGGGAGTACAAGAGACCCAGTACTTC
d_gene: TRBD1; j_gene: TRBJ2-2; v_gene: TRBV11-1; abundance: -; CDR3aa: CASSQGQGDTGELFF; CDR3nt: TGTGCCAGCAGCCAGGGACAGGGGGACACCGGGGAGCTGTTTTTT
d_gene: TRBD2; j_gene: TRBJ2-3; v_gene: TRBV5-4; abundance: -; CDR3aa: CASNSRSGVRTDTQYF; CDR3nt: TGTGCCAGCAACTCTCGTAGCGGGGTAAGGACAGATACGCAGTATTTT
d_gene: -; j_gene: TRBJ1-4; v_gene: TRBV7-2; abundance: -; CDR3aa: CASSYGRQGKLFF; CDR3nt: TGTGCCAGCAGCTATGGGCGGCAGGGGAAACTGTTTTTT
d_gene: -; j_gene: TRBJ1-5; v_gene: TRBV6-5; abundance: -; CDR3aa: CASRIGGSNQPQHF; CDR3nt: TGTGCCAGCAGGATCGGGGGGAGCAATCAGCCCCAGCATTTT
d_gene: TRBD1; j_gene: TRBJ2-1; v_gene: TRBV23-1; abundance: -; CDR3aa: CAINVGTGDYNEQFF; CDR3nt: TGCGCCATCAACGTAGGGACAGGGGACTACAATGAGCAGTTCTTC
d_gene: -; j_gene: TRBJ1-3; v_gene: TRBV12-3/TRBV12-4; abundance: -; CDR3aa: CASSLMDFTIYF; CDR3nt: TGTGCCAGCAGTTTAATGGACTTTACCATATATTTT
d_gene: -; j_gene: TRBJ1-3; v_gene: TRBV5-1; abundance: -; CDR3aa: CASAQGTGNTIYF; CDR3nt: TGCGCCAGCGCCCAGGGAACTGGAAACACCATATATTTT
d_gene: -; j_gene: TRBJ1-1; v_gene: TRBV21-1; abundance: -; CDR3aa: CASSKGRQGTGQGISEAFF; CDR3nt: TGTGCCAGCAGCAAGGGCCGCCAGGGCACGGGACAGGGGATTTCTGAAGCTTTCTTT
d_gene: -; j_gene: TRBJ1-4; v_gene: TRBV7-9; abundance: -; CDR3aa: CASSQLTGNEKLFF; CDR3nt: TGTGCCAGCAGCCAGCTAACGGGTAATGAAAAACTGTTTTTT
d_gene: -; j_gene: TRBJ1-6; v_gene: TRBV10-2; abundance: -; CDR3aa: CASSEFAGRGSNSPLHF; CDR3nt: TGCGCCAGCAGTGAGTTTGCAGGGAGGGGAAGTAATTCACCCCTCCACTTT
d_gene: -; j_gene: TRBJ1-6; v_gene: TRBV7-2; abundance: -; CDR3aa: CASSLTAYNSPLHF; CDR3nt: TGTGCCAGCAGCTTGACAGCCTATAATTCACCCCTCCACTTT
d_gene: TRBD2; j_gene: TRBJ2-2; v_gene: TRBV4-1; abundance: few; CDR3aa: CASSQAGTRGELFF; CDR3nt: TGCGCCAGCAGCCAGGCCGGGACTAGGGGGGAGCTGTTTTTT
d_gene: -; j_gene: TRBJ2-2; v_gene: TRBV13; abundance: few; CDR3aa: CASSLGEGDTGELFF; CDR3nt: TGTGCCAGCAGCTTAGGAGAAGGAGACACCGGGGAGCTGTTTTTT
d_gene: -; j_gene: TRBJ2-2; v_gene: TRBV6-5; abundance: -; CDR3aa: CASSYSRVGELFF; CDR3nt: TGTGCCAGCAGTTATTCCAGGGTAGGGGAGCTGTTTTTT
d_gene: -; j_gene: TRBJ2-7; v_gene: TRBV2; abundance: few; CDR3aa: CASSVQEGSEQYF; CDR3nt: TGTGCCAGCAGTGTACAGGAGGGGAGCGAGCAGTACTTC
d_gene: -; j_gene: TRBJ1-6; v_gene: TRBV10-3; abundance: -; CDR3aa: CAISSSPIGQPLHF; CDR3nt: TGTGCCATCAGTTCGAGCCCAATTGGGCAGCCCCTCCACTTT
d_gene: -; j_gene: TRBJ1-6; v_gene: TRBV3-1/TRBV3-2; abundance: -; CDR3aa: CASSQVDSRNSPLHF; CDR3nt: TGTGCCAGCAGCCAAGTCGACAGTCGGAATTCACCCCTCCACTTT
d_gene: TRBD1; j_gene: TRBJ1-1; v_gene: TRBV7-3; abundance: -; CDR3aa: CASSPSQTGSEAFF; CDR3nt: TGTGCCAGCAGCCCCTCCCAGACAGGGTCCGAAGCTTTCTTT
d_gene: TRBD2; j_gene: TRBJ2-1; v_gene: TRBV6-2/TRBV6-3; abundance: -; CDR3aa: CASSLWRGSSYNEQFF; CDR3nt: TGTGCCAGCAGTTTGTGGCGGGGGAGCTCCTACAATGAGCAGTTCTTC
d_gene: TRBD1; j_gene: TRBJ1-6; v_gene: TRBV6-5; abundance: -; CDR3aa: CASSYSRTGSSPLHF; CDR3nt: TGTGCCAGCAGTTACTCGAGGACAGGGAGTTCACCCCTCCACTTT
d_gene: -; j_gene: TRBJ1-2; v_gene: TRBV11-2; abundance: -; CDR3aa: CASSLESRQPTLNYGYTF; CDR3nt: TGTGCCAGCAGCTTAGAGTCTCGCCAACCTACCCTTAACTATGGCTACACCTTC
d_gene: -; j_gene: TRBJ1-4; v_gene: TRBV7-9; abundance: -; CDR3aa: CASSYLQGHNEKLFF; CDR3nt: TGTGCCAGCAGCTATCTTCAGGGGCATAATGAAAAACTGTTTTTT
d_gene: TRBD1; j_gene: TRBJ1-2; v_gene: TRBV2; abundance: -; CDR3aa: CASRETGGGGYTF; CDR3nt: TGTGCCAGCAGGGAAACAGGGGGCGGTGGCTACACCTTC
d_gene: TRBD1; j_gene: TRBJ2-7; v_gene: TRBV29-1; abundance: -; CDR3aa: CSVEGSGTGGSYEQYF; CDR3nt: TGCAGCGTTGAAGGGTCCGGGACAGGGGGTTCCTACGAGCAGTACTTC
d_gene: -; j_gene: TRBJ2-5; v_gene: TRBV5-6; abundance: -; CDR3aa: CASSPRRGGVETQYF; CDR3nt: TGTGCCAGCAGCCCACGCAGGGGTGGGGTGGAGACCCAGTACTTC
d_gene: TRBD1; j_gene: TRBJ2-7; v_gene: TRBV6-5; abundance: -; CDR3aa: CASSASGTAYEQYF; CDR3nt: TGTGCCAGCAGCGCCTCCGGGACAGCCTACGAGCAGTACTTC
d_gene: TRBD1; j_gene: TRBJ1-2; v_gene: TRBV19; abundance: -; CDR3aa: CASTVPGTGGVNYGYTF; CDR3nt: TGTGCCAGTACCGTCCCCGGGACAGGGGGCGTAAACTATGGCTACACCTTC
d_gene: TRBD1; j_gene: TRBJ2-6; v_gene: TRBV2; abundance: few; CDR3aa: CASRLRDSLSGANVLTF; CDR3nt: TGTGCCAGCAGGCTCCGGGACAGTCTCTCTGGGGCCAACGTCCTGACTTTC
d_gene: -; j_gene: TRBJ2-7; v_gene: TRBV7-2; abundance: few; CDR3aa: CASSQERSSGEQYF; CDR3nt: TGTGCCAGCAGCCAAGAGCGGTCCTCCGGGGAGCAGTACTTC
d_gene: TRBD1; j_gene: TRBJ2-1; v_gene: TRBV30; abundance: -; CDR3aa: CAWRPTGGISSYNEQFF; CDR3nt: TGTGCCTGGAGACCCACAGGGGGCATTAGCTCCTACAATGAGCAGTTCTTC
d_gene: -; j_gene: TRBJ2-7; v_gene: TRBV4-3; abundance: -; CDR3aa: CASSQDVTGAPEQYF; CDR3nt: TGCGCCAGCAGCCAAGATGTAACGGGAGCCCCCGAGCAGTACTTC
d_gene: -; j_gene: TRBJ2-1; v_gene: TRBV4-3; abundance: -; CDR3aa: CASSPRPRDIRSYNEQFF; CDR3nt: TGCGCCAGCAGCCCACGACCCCGGGACATCCGCTCCTACAATGAGCAGTTCTTC
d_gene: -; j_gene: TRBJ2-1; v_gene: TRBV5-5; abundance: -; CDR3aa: CASSLVASRNEQFF; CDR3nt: TGTGCCAGCAGCTTAGTGGCTAGTCGCAATGAGCAGTTCTTC
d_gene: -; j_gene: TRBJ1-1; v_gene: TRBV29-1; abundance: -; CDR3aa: CSVTQNTEAFF; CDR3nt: TGCAGCGTAACACAGAACACTGAAGCTTTCTTT
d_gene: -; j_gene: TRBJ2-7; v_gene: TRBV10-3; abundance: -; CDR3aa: CAIGPLSYEQYF; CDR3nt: TGTGCCATCGGGCCCCTCTCCTACGAGCAGTACTTC
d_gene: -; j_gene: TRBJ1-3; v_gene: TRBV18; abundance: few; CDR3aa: CASSPALQGPGNTIYF; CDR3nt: TGTGCCAGCTCACCAGCCTTACAGGGCCCTGGAAACACCATATATTTT
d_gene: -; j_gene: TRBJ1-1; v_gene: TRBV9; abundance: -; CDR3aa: CASNKGDQGNTEAFF; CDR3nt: TGTGCCAGCAACAAGGGGGACCAGGGGAACACTGAAGCTTTCTTT
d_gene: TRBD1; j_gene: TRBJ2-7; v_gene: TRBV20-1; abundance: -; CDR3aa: CSASHRDSFEQYF; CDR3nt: TGCAGTGCTAGTCACCGGGACAGCTTCGAGCAGTACTTC